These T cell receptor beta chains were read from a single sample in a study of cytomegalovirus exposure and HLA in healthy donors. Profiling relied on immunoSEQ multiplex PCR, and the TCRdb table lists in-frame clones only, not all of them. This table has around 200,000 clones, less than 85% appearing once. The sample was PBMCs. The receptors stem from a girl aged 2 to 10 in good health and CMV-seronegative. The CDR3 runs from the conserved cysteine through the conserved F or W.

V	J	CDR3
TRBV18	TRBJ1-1	CASSLQQLNTEAFF
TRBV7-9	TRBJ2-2	CASSPSSAGELFF
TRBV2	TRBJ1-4	CASSWTGGPSNEKLFF
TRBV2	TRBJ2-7	CASSEWRGVQKEQYF
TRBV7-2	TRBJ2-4	CASSSLSGRARNIQYF
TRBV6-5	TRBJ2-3	CASRLAGLTDTQYF
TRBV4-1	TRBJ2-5	CASSQPEETQYF
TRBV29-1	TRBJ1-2	CSVGGGPYGYTF
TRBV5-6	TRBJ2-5	CASSAPGLAGVETQYF
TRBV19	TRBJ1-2	CASSDRVYGYTF
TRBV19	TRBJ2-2	CASERLGPSGDTGELFF
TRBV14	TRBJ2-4	CASSQERADIQYF
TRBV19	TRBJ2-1	CASSSGKTVLGEQFF
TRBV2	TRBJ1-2	CASIDRRERFGYGYTF
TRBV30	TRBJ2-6	CASGPGVLTF
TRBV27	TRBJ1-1	CASSVNSGGPNTEAFF
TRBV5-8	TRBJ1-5	CASSLYHGGEQPQHF
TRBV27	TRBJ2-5	CASSLSAAGGGETQYF
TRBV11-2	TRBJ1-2	CASSLDRVDRNYGYTF
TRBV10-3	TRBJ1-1	CAISEPGGNTEAFF
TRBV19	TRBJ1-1	CASSMTGVGTEAFF
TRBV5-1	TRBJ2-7	CASSRGGGGYEQYF
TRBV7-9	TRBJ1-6	CASSLSSRGAYNSPLHF
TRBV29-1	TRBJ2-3	CSVDPGIVTDTQYF
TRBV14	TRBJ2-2	CASSQAGQGTGELFF
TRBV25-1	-	CASSEVSKIPYEQYF
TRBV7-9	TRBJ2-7	CASSPRTVPHEQYF
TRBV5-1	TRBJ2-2	CASRTLADLNTGELFF
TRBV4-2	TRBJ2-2	CASSQTGLAGGPGTGELFF
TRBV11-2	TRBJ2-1	CASNQRETNNEQFF
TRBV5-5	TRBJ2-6	CASSLATGAGANVLTF
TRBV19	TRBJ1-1	CASSPRATEAFF
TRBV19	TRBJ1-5	CASSLSQRNQPQHF
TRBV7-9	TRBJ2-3	CASSKLAGGPVGTDTQYF
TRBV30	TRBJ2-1	CAWSVRDEQFF
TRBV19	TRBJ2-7	CASSMARGQSGEQYF
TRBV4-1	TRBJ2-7	CASSQEGLAGVAYEQYF
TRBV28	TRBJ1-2	CASSSGQGGYGYTF
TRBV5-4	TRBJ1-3	CASSARGNTIYF
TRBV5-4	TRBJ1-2	CASSLEQGAFGGYTF
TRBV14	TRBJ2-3	CASSQVHGALTDTQYF
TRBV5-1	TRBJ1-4	CASSLVGRVEEKLFF
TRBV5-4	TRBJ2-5	CASSSRQLMNQGVQYF